This TCR beta chain is drawn from a study of cytomegalovirus exposure and HLA in healthy donors. Broader study findings: The study put around 180 TCR beta chains on its list as cytomegalovirus-associated. The likely explanation for a cluster of highly shared sequence variants was sequencing artifact. A link between a missense DCLRE1C variant and TCR beta V- and J-gene trimming emerged from a later analysis.

Primers for the PCR totalled 60 Vbeta and 13 Jbeta. Measured with immunoSEQ multiplex PCR; TCRdb has only the in-frame clones, and not every one. The data contain roughly 200,000 clones, around 81% of them seen just once; the ten biggest clones take up about 1.9%. The V and J ends lost 3 bases and 0 bases respectively, with 6 bases between them. The CDR3 has 14 residues. Germline loops: CDR1 MNHEY, CDR2 SMNVEV (reference sequence). About this clone: Its specificity is not known. The sample carries other DNA sequences with the same CDR3.

Each donor was healthy, and each was a bone marrow donor. The chain links TRBV27 to TRBJ1-5; tentatively, D is TRBD1 (5 bases). The sequencing input was PBMCs. The receptor's source is a man aged 25 to 40 in good health and CMV-seronegative. CDR3 region: CASSFRGSNQPQHF. The CDR3 DNA sequence: TGTGCCAGCAGTTTTAGGGGTAGCAATCAGCCCCAGCATTTT.